The TCR beta chain described here comes from a study of T cell responses to AZD1222 COVID-19 vaccine. The study's findings and limits: Spike-specific TCR breadth and depth both grew after two AZD1222 doses. The study identified only 6 or 7 AZD1222 recipients as seropositive at baseline.

Profiled with immunoSEQ multiplex PCR; TCRdb holds only in-frame clones, not every one. The sample records approximately 70,000 clones, roughly 85% being singletons. Comments on this clone: Its antigen is currently unknown.

The TCR originated in an adult in good health. The material was peripheral blood, obtained on day 0 of AZD1222 vaccination.

CDR3 nucleotide sequence: TGTGCCAGCAGCAAACAGGGTTCAGATACGCAGTATTTT. Its translation is CASSKQGSDTQYF. The V call is TRBV7-8, the J call TRBJ2-3, with D perhaps TRBD1 (6 bases). V was clipped by 5 bases and J by 4 bases, with 10 bases between them. The CDR3 loop spans 13 amino acids. Germline CDR1 reads SGHVS; CDR2 reads FQNEAQ. The full variable domain, with the rest looked up from reference TRBV7-8 and TRBJ2-3, is GAGVSQSPRYKVAKRGQDVALRCDPISGHVSLFWYQQALGQGPEFLTYFQNEAQLDKSGLPSDRFFAERPEGSVSTLKIQRTQQEDSAVYLCASSKQGSDTQYFGPGTRLTVL.